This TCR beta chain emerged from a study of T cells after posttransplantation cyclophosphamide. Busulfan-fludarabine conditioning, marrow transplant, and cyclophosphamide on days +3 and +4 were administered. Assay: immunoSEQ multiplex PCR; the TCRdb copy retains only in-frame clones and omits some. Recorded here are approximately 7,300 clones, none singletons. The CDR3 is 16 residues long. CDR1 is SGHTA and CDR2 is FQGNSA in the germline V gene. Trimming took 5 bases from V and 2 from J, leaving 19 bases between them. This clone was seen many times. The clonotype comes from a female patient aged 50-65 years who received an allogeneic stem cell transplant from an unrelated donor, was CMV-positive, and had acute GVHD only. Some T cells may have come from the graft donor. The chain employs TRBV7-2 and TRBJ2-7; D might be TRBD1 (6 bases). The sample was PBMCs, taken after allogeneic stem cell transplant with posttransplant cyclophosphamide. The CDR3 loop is CASSPYRVQLPYEQYF. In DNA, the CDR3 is TGTGCCAGCAGCCCTTACAGGGTACAGCTCCCCTACGAGCAGTACTTC. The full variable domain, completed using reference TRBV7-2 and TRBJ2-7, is GAGVSQSPSNKVTEKGKDVELRCDPISGHTALYWYRQSLGQGLEFLIYFQGNSAPDKSGLPSDRFSAERTGGSVSTLTIQRTQQEDSAVYLCASSPYRVQLPYEQYFGPGTRLTVT.